The clone carrying this T cell receptor (beta chain) was observed a single time. TCRdb keeps only in-frame clones here, not all; method: immunoSEQ multiplex PCR. The sample lists more than 65,000 clones, approximately 85% occurring once. V gave up 6 bases and J gave up 0 bases; unmatched junction bases: 2. The CDR3 contains 15 residues. Germline values: CDR1 SNHLY, CDR2 FYNNEI. This sample stems from a study of OX40 agonist ivuxolimab in advanced cancers. Turning to the study itself: Patients were treated with intravenous ivuxolimab, dosed at 0.01 to 10 mg/kg and infused every 2 weeks.

The chain links TRBV2 to TRBJ2-5, with 12 positions matching TRBD2. This clonotype was obtained from an adult with an advanced solid tumor such as melanoma, head and neck, liver or kidney cancer. The sample consisted of CD4+ or CD8+ T cells sorted from blood, taken in a trial of the OX40 agonist ivuxolimab. The CDR3 coding sequence is TGTGCCAGCAGGGGGACTAGCGGGTACCAAGAGACCCAGTACTTC. It translates to CASRGTSGYQETQYF.